This T cell receptor (beta chain) came from a study of immune characterization of retroperitoneal liposarcoma. The sample holds one count of this clonotype. TCRdb re-called the PCR reads through MiXCR, storing one row per CDR3 protein. The sample lists a few thousand distinct CDR3 sequences; less than 30% were seen once. The CDR3 runs to 15 residues. Germline CDR1 MNHNS, CDR2 SASEGT. Input material: tumor tissue. This clonotype was sampled from a female donor with retroperitoneal liposarcoma. The rearrangement uses TRBV6-1 and TRBJ2-4; a possible D gene is TRBD1 (7 bases). The end of the DNA aligns better with TRBJ2-7, so the J call may be wrong. The CDR3 here is CASSETGRPTYEQYF. In DNA, the CDR3 is TGTGCCAGCAGTGAGACAGGGAGGCCTACCTACGAGCAGTACTTC.